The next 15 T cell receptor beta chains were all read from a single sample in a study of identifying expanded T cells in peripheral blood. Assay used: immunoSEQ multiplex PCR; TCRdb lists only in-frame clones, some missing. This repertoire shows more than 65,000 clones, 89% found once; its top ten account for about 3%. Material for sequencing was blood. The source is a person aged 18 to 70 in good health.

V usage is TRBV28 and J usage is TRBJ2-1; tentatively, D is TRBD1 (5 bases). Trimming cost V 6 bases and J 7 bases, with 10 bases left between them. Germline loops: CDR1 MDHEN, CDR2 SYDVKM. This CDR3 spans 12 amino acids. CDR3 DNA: TGTGCCAGCAGCTACAGGCAGAATGAGCAGTTCTTC. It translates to CASSYRQNEQFF.

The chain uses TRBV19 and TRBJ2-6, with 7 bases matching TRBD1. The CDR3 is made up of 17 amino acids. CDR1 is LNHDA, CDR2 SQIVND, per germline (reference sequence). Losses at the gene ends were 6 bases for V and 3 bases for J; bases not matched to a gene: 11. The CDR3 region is CASSDDRVVGGANVLTF. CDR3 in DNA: TGTGCCAGTAGCGATGACAGGGTAGTAGGTGGGGCCAACGTCCTGACTTTC.

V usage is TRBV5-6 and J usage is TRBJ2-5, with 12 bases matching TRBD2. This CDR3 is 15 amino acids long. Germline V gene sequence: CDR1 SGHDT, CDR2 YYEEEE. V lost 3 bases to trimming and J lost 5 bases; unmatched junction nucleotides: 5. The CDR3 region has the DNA TGTGCCAGCAGCTCATTGACTAGCGGGGGCGAGACCCAGTACTTC. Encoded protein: CASSSLTSGGETQYF.

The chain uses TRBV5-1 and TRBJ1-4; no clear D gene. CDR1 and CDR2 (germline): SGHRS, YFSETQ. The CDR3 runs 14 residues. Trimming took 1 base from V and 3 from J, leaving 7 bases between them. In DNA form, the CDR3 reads TGCGCCAGCAGCTTGAAAGGGTCTAATGAAAAACTGTTTTTT. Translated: CASSLKGSNEKLFF.

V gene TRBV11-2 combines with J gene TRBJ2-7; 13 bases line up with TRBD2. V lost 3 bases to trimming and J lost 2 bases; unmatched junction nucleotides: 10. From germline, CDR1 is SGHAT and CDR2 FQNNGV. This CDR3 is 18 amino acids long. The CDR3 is CASSFSDLGLAGTYEQYF. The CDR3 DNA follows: TGTGCCAGCAGCTTTTCCGACCTGGGACTAGCGGGGACCTACGAGCAGTACTTC.

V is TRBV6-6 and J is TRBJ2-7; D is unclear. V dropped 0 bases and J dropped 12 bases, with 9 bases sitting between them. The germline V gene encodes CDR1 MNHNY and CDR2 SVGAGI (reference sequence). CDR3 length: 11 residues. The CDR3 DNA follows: TGTGCCAGCAGTTACTCGTCGGTTGGGTACTTC. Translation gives CASSYSSVGYF.

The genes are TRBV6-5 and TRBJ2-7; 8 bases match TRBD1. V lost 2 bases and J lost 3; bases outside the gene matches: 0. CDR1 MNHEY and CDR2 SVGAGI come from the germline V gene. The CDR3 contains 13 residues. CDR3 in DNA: TGTGCCAGCAGTTACGGGACAGGCTACGAGCAGTACTTC. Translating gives CASSYGTGYEQYF.

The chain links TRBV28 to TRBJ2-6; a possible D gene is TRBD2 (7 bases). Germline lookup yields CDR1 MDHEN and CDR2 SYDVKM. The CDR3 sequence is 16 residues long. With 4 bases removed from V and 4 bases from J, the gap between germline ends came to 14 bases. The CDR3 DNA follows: TGTGCCAGCAGTTCCGGGGGGCAGGGAGGGGCCAACGTCCTGACTTTC. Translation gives CASSSGGQGGANVLTF.

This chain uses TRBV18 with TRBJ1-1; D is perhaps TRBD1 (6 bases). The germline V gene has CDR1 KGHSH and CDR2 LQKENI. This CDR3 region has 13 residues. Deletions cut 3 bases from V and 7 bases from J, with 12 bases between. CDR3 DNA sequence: TGTGCCAGCTCACCGGGGGGGCATAGTGAAGCTTTCTTT. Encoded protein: CASSPGGHSEAFF. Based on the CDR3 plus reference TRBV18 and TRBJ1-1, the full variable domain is NAGVMQNPRHLVRRRGQEARLRCSPMKGHSHVYWYRQLPEEGLKFMVYLQKENIIDESGMPKERFSAEFPKEGPSILRIQQVVRGDSAAYFCASSPGGHSEAFFGQGTRLTVV.

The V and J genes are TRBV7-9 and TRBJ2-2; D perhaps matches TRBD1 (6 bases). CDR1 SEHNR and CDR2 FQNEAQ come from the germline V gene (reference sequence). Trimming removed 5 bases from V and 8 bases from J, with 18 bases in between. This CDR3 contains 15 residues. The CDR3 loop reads CASSTRQARAGELFF. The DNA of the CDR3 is TGTGCCAGCAGCACGAGACAGGCCCGAGCGGGGGAGCTGTTTTTT.

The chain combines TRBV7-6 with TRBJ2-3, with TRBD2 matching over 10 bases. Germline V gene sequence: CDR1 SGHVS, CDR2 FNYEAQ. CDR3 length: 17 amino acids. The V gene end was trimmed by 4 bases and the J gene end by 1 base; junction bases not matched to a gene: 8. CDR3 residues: CASSSRGGTSGTDTQYF. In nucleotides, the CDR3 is TGTGCCAGCAGCTCCCGGGGGGGGACTAGCGGCACAGATACGCAGTATTTT.

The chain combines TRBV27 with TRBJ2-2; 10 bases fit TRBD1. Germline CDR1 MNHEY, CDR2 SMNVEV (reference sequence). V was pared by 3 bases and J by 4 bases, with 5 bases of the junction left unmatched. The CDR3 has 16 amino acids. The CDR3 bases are TGTGCCAGCAGTTTCCGGGACAGGGGTGGCACCGGGGAGCTGTTTTTT. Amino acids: CASSFRDRGGTGELFF.

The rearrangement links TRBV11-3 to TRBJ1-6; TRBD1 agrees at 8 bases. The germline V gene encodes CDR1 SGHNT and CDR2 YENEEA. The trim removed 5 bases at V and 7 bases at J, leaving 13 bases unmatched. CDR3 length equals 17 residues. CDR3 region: CASSPDRGLGANSPLHF. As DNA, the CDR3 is TGTGCCAGCAGCCCAGACAGGGGATTAGGGGCCAATTCACCCCTCCACTTT. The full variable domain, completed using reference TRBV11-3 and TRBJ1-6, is EAGVVQSPRYKIIEKKQPVAFWCNPISGHNTLYWYLQNLGQGPELLIRYENEEAVDDSQLPKDRFSAERLKGVDSTLKIQPAELGDSAVYLCASSPDRGLGANSPLHFGNGTRLTVT.

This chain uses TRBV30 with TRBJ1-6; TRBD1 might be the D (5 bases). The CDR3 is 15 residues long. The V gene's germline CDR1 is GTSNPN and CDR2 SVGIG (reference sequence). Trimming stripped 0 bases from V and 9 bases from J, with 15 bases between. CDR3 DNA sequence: TGTGCCTGGAGTGTTTCGAGGGGTCACGGTTCACCCCTCCACTTT. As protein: CAWSVSRGHGSPLHF.

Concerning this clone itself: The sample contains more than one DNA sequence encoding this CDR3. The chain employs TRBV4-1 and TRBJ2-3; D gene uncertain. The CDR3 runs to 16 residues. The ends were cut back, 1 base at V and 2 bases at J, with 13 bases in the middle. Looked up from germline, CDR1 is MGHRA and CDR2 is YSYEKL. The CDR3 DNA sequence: TGCGCCAGCAGCCAAGTTAACTTGGTATCCACAGATACGCAGTATTTT. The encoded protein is CASSQVNLVSTDTQYF.